One and the same sample provided the 5 T cell receptor beta chains below, sequenced in a study of T-cell reconstitution after alpha-beta-depleted transplantation in children. Preparing the TCRbeta library involved the use of unique molecular identifiers. One entry per CDR3 protein, called by TCRdb with MiXCR from the PCR reads. The sample shows around 180,000 distinct CDR3 sequences, around 10% of them seen only once. Source: PBMCs, taken before TCRalphabeta/CD19-depleted stem cell transplant. These receptors all stem from a boy aged 2 to 10 with acute myeloid leukemia, due to receive a stem cell transplant.

This sequence joins TRBV5-1 and TRBJ2-5; 9 bases align to TRBD2. Trimming took 3 bases from V and 5 from J; bases not matched to a gene: 2. This CDR3 contains 13 residues. Germline V lookup: CDR1 SGHRS, CDR2 YFSETQ. In nucleotides, the CDR3 is TGCGCCAGCAGCTGGACTAGCGATGAGACCCAGTACTTC. The encoded protein is CASSWTSDETQYF.

This clonotype was recorded many times. The rearrangement uses TRBV7-3 and TRBJ2-3; D possibly corresponds to TRBD2 (5 bases). The V end was cut by 2 bases, the J end by 2 bases, with 14 bases between. The CDR3 covers 16 residues. Germline loops: CDR1 SGHTA, CDR2 FQGTGA. In DNA, the CDR3 is TGTGCCAGCAGCTTAGGGTTTAGCGTTAACACAGATACGCAGTATTTT. Protein sequence: CASSLGFSVNTDTQYF.

Comments on this clonotype: A junction end diverges from the germline sequence, so it may reflect a read error. This chain links TRBV7-2 with TRBJ2-1, with 8 bases aligning to TRBD2. CDR1 and CDR2 from the germline V gene are SGHTA and FQGNSA. CDR3 size: 15 residues. CDR3 residues: CASSLLAGGYNEQLF. The CDR3 DNA reads as TGTGCCAGCAGCTTACTTGCGGGAGGCTACAATGAGCAGCTCTTC.

This clonotype was picked up many times. The V call is TRBV6-5, the J call TRBJ2-5; 8 bases map to TRBD1. This CDR3 contains 17 residues. Trimming took 4 bases from V and 5 from J; bases not matched to a gene: 15. Germline V gene lookup returns CDR1 MNHEY and CDR2 SVGAGI. The CDR3 DNA is TGTGCCAGCAGTTCCTCTAGGGACAGGTCCCGGTTGGAGACCCAGTACTTC. Amino acid sequence: CASSSSRDRSRLETQYF.

In its sample, this clonotype was seen many times. This chain links TRBV28 with TRBJ1-5; D gene ambiguous. The CDR3 consists of 15 residues. Trimming took 4 bases from V and 2 from J, leaving 12 bases between them. Germline CDR1 MDHEN, CDR2 SYDVKM. CDR3 protein: CASSSPGGGNQPQHF. The CDR3 DNA reads as TGTGCCAGCAGTTCCCCGGGCGGGGGCAATCAGCCCCAGCATTTT.